This TCR beta chain was recorded in a study of identical twins. Points from the study as a whole: Out-of-frame alpha sequences shared between twins exhibited an excess of low generation probability.

On this clonotype: Its antigen is unknown.

TCRdb called the 5' RACE reads again in MiXCR, with one record for every CDR3 protein. Found here are 430,000 or so distinct CDR3 sequences, 20% to 25% of them singletons; the top ten hold around 3%. The donors were all healthy and Caucasian. Germline V lookup: CDR1 MNHNS, CDR2 SASEGT. There are 14 residues in the CDR3. Unmatched junction bases numbered 7, after V lost 6 bases and J lost 5 bases. The same data also contributed to another study, on T cells expressing NK-cell markers. That work states: Repertoires of TCR beta were obtained from T cells sorted as CD3+CD56+NKG2C+, CD3+CD56+NKG2C- and CD3+CD56-NKG2C+. Researchers report these clonotypes also headed the CD3+CD56-NKG2C+ fraction in a few donors.

V gene TRBV6-1 combines with J gene TRBJ1-1, with 9 nucleotides matching TRBD1. Input material: CD4+ T cells sorted from blood. The receptor's source is a woman aged 18-35 years in good health. The CDR3 protein is CASSRDRGETEAFF. Written as DNA, the CDR3 is TGTGCCAGCAGCCGCGACAGGGGGGAGACTGAAGCTTTCTTT.